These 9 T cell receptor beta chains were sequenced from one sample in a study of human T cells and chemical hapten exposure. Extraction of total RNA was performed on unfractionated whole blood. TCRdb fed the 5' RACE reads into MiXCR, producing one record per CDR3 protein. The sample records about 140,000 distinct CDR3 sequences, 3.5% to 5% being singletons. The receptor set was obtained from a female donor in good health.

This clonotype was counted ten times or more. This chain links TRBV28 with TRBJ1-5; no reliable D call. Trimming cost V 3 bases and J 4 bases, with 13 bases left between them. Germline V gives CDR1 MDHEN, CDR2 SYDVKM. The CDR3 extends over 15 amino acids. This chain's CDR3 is CASSFGVGRNQPQHF. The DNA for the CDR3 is TGTGCCAGCAGTTTCGGAGTGGGGAGGAATCAGCCCCAGCATTTT.

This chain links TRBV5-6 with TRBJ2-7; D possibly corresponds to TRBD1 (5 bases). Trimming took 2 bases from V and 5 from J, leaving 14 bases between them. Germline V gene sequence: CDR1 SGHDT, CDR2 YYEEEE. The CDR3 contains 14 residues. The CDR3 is CASSLEGVDHEQYF. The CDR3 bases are TGTGCCAGCAGCTTAGAAGGGGTCGACCACGAGCAGTACTTC.

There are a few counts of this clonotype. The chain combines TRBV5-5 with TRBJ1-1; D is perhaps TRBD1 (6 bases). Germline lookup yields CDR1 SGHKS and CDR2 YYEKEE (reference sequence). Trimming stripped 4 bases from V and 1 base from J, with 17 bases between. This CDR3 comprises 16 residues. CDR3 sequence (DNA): TGTGCCAGCAGCCCCCTGGGGGGGCACGGGAACACTGAAGCTTTCTTT. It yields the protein CASSPLGGHGNTEAFF.

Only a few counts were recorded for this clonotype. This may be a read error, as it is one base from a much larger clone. The CDR3 reads CASSSRDSYGDTF. The CDR3 region has the DNA TGTGCCAGCAGTAGCCGGGACAGTTATGGCGACACCTTC. The chain combines TRBV2 with TRBJ1-2; 7 nucleotides agree with TRBD1. The length of the CDR3 is 13 residues. Germline V lookup: CDR1 SNHLY, CDR2 FYNNEI.

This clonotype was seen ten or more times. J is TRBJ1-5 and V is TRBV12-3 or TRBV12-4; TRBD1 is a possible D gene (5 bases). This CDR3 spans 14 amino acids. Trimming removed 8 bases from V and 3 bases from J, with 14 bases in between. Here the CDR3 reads CASDRGGPNQPQHF. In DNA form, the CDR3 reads TGTGCCAGCGATCGGGGCGGGCCCAATCAGCCCCAGCATTTT.

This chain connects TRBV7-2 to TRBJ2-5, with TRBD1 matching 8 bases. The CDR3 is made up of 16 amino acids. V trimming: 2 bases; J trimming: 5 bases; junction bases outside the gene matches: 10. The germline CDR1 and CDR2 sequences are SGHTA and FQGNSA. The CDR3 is CASSLWQGAKRETQYF. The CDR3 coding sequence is TGTGCCAGCAGCTTATGGCAGGGGGCGAAGCGGGAGACCCAGTACTTC.

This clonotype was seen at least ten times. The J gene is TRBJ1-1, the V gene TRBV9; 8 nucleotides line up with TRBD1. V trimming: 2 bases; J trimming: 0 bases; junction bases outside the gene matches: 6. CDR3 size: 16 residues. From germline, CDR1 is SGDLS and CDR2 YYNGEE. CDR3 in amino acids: CASSVGQGFMNTEAFF. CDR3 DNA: TGTGCCAGCAGCGTTGGACAGGGCTTCATGAACACTGAAGCTTTCTTT.

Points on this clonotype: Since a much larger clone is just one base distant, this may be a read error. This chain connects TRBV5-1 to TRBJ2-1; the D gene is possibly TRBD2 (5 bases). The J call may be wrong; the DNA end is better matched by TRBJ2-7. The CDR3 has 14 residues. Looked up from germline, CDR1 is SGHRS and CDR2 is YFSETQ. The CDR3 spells CASSLDGLIVGQYF. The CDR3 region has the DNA TGCGCCAGCAGCTTGGACGGACTGATCGTAGGGCAGTACTTC.

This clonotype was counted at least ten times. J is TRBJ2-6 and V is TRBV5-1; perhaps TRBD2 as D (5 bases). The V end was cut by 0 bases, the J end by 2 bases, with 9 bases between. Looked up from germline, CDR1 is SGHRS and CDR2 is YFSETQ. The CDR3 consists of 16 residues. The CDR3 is CASSLGRGTGANVLTF. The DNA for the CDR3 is TGCGCCAGCAGCTTGGGTCGGGGAACTGGGGCCAACGTCCTGACTTTC.